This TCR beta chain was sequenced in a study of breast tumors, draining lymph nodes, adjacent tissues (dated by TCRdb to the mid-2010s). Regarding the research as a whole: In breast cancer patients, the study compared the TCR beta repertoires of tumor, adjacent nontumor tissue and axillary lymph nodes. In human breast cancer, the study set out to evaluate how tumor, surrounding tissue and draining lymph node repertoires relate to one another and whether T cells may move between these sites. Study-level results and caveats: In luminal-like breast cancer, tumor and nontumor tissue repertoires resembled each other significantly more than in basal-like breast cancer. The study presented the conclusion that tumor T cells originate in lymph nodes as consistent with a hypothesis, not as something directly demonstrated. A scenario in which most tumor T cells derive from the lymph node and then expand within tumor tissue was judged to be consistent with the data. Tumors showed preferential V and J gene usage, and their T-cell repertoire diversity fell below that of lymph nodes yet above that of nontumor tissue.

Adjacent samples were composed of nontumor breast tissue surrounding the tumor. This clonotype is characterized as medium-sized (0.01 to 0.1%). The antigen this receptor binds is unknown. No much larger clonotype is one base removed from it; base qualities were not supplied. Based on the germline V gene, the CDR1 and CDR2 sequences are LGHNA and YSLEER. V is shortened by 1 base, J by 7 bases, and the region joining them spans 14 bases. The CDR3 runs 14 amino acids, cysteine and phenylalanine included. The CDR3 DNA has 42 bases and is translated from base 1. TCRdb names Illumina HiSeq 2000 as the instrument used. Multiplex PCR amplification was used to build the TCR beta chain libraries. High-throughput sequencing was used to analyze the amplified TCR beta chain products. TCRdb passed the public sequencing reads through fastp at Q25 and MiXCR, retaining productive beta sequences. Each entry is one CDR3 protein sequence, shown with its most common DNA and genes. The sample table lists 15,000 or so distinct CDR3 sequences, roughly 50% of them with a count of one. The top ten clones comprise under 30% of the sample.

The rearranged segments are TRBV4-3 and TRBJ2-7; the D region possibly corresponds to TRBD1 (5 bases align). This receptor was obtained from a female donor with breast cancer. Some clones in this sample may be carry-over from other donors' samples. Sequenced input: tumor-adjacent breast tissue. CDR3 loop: CASSQGAQGGEQYF. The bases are TGCGCCAGCAGCCAAGGAGCCCAGGGTGGGGAGCAGTACTTC.